These 19 T cell receptor beta chains came from one sample sequenced in a study of blood T cell repertoires in COVID-19. Profiled with immunoSEQ multiplex PCR; TCRdb holds only in-frame clones, not every one. The data contain 110,000 to 150,000 clones, approximately 88% of them singletons. Sequenced input: PBMCs or T cells enriched from blood (not recorded which). The receptors come from a man aged 40-49 years with acute COVID-19.

The rearrangement joins TRBV11-2 to TRBJ2-3, with 8 positions matching TRBD2. Germline values: CDR1 SGHAT, CDR2 FQNNGV. The ends lost 3 bases at V and 3 bases at J; junction bases unmatched: 8. The CDR3 runs 16 residues. The CDR3 bases are TGTGCCAGCAGCTTGGGAAGCGGGAGCGTGACAGATACGCAGTATTTT. It encodes CASSLGSGSVTDTQYF.

The chain carries TRBV6-2 or TRBV6-3 and TRBJ2-7; 7 bases are a match to TRBD1. The CDR3 loop spans 16 amino acids. CDR1 is MNHEY and CDR2 is SVGEGT in the germline V gene. Trimming took 4 bases from V and 2 from J; bases not matched to a gene: 11. CDR3 amino acids: CASSSGDRVIPYEQYF. DNA for the CDR3: TGTGCCAGCAGTTCAGGCGACAGGGTGATCCCCTACGAGCAGTACTTC.

The chain has TRBV4-3 and TRBJ2-6; D is unresolved. In germline, CDR1 is LGHNA, CDR2 YSLEER. Trimming cost V 1 base and J 0 bases, with 10 bases left between them. The length of the CDR3 is 17 residues. The CDR3 reads CASSQGFGVSGANVLTF. In DNA form, the CDR3 reads TGCGCCAGCAGCCAAGGGTTCGGAGTCTCTGGGGCCAACGTCCTGACTTTC.

The table lists this clone with a few counts. This CDR3 is CASSRGGENSPLHF. The CDR3 DNA is TGTGCCAGCAGCCGAGGGGGCGAGAATTCACCCCTCCACTTT. The rearrangement uses TRBV9 and TRBJ1-6; 7 nucleotides match TRBD1. Germline CDR1 SGDLS, CDR2 YYNGEE. J gave up 7 bases and V 4 bases, and 5 bases lay outside the gene matches. The CDR3 has 14 residues.

The chain links TRBV2 to TRBJ2-1; TRBD1 matches 8 bases. Germline CDR1 SNHLY, CDR2 FYNNEI. V shed 4 bases and J 4 bases; nucleotides not matched to a gene: 9. There are 16 residues in the CDR3. CDR3 loop: CASSALDRGAYNEQFF. The CDR3, as DNA: TGTGCCAGCAGTGCCCTCGACAGGGGCGCATACAATGAGCAGTTCTTC.

The chain combines TRBV5-6 with TRBJ2-5; TRBD1 matches at 7 bases. The CDR3 covers 15 residues. V shed 2 bases and J 2 bases; nucleotides not matched to a gene: 6. Germline loops: CDR1 SGHDT, CDR2 YYEEEE. The CDR3 nucleotides are TGTGCCAGCAGCTTCCGGGACAGCTTACAAGAGACCCAGTACTTC. Protein product: CASSFRDSLQETQYF.

The gene calls are TRBV9 and TRBJ1-3, with D perhaps TRBD1 (6 bases). The CDR3 consists of 16 residues. Germline V gives CDR1 SGDLS, CDR2 YYNGEE. The V and J ends lost 4 bases and 4 bases respectively, with 18 bases between them. The CDR3 sequence is CASSPRTAEGGNTIYF. The CDR3 bases are TGTGCCAGCAGCCCACGGACAGCCGAAGGAGGAAACACCATATATTTT.

The chain carries TRBV28 and TRBJ1-2; D uncertain. This CDR3 contains 11 residues. Germline V lookup: CDR1 MDHEN, CDR2 SYDVKM. V lost 10 bases, J lost 5 bases, and 11 bases lay in between. Written as DNA, the CDR3 is TGTGCCACCCGGACTGGATATGGCTACACCTTC. Residues: CATRTGYGYTF.

The chain combines TRBV19 with TRBJ1-5; D gene ambiguous. The CDR3 loop spans 13 amino acids. Trimming took off 8 bases at V and 0 bases at J, with 8 bases between the two ends. Germline CDR1 reads LNHDA; CDR2 reads SQIVND (reference sequence). The CDR3 DNA sequence: TGTGCCAGTGGCCGTTCTAGCAATCAGCCCCAGCATTTT. This encodes CASGRSSNQPQHF.

The V gene is TRBV2, the J gene TRBJ1-4; D call uncertain. Between the trimmed V and J ends, which lost 5 bases and 0 bases, there was a span of 10 bases. Germline V gives CDR1 SNHLY, CDR2 FYNNEI. The CDR3 covers 15 residues. CDR3 in amino acids: CASSSRTSTNEKLFF. In DNA, the CDR3 is TGTGCCAGCAGTTCACGGACTTCAACTAATGAAAAACTGTTTTTT.

V and J are TRBV3-1 (or the pseudogene TRBV3-2) and TRBJ1-2, with 7 positions matching TRBD1. V was pared by 4 bases and J by 4 bases, with 6 bases of the junction left unmatched. The CDR3 runs to 14 residues. Germline loops: CDR1 LGHDT, CDR2 YNNKEL (reference sequence). CDR3 loop: CASSRDSQSYGYTF. The DNA of the CDR3 is TGTGCCAGCAGCCGGGACAGTCAGAGCTATGGCTACACCTTC.

The V call is TRBV9, the J call TRBJ2-5; D uncertain. This CDR3 has 11 residues. In germline, CDR1 is SGDLS, CDR2 YYNGEE. V gave up 3 bases and J gave up 3 bases, with 3 bases separating them. The CDR3 here is CASSDKETQYF. CDR3 DNA: TGTGCCAGCAGCGATAAAGAGACCCAGTACTTC.

The rearrangement joins TRBV19 to TRBJ1-1, with 7 bases aligning to TRBD1. CDR1 and CDR2 from the germline V gene are LNHDA and SQIVND (reference sequence). V shed 4 bases and J 4 bases; nucleotides not matched to a gene: 9. This CDR3 is 15 amino acids long. CDR3: CASSTGTSGGTEAFF. The CDR3 coding sequence is TGTGCCAGTAGTACGGGAACCTCAGGGGGCACTGAAGCTTTCTTT.

In this sample, this clone turned up once. The rearrangement uses TRBV27 and TRBJ2-3; 7 bases align to TRBD1. The CDR3 extends over 17 amino acids. CDR1 and CDR2 (germline): MNHEY, SMNVEV (reference sequence). Losses at the gene ends were 6 bases for V and 1 base for J; bases not matched to a gene: 13. CDR3 in DNA: TGTGCCAGCAGCCCCATCAAGACAGGGCCCCGCACAGATACGCAGTATTTT. Protein: CASSPIKTGPRTDTQYF.

J is TRBJ1-5 and V is TRBV28; no definite D call. The CDR3 runs to 15 residues. The germline gives CDR1 MDHEN, CDR2 SYDVKM. Trimming cost V 7 bases and J 2 bases, with 15 bases left between them. CDR3 in DNA: TGTGCCAGCAAAGGACCGGGATTGGGCAATCAGCCCCAGCATTTT. This encodes CASKGPGLGNQPQHF.

V and J are TRBV5-4 and TRBJ2-5, with 8 bases matching TRBD1. The trim removed 5 bases at V and 2 bases at J, leaving 8 bases unmatched. The CDR3 consists of 15 residues. The germline V gene encodes CDR1 SGHNT and CDR2 YYREEE (reference sequence). CDR3 in DNA: TGTGCCAGCAGGAAGGGGACAGGCAATCAAGAGACCCAGTACTTC. This sequence encodes CASRKGTGNQETQYF.

The chain joins TRBV3-1 (or the pseudogene TRBV3-2) to TRBJ2-1; TRBD2 matches at 15 bases. Germline CDR1 reads LGHDT; CDR2 reads YNNKEL (reference sequence). The CDR3 extends over 18 amino acids. V was pared by 4 bases and J by 1 base, with 5 bases of the junction left unmatched. CDR3 DNA sequence: TGTGCCAGCAGCCCGGGACTAGCGGGGGGACATTCCTACAATGAGCAGTTCTTC. It yields the protein CASSPGLAGGHSYNEQFF.

This chain connects TRBV14 to TRBJ2-6, with D possibly being TRBD2 (6 bases). The CDR3 has 15 amino acids. The germline CDR1 and CDR2 sequences are SGHDN and FVKESK. Trimming removed 4 bases from V and 12 bases from J, with 19 bases in between. The CDR3 protein is CASSRWGGVRSVLTF. CDR3 in DNA: TGTGCCAGCAGCCGCTGGGGAGGAGTTAGGAGCGTCCTGACTTTC. The full variable domain, its missing parts supplied by reference TRBV14 and TRBJ2-6, is EAGVTQFPSHSVIEKGQTVTLRCDPISGHDNLYWYRRVMGKEIKFLLHFVKESKQDESGMPNNRFLAERTGGTYSTLKVQPAELEDSGVYFCASSRWGGVRSVLTFGAGSRLTVL.

J is TRBJ1-2 and V is TRBV4-3, with no clear D. CDR3 length: 14 amino acids. The V end was cut by 1 base, the J end by 4 bases, with 10 bases between. CDR1 and CDR2 (germline): LGHNA, YSLEER. CDR3 DNA: TGCGCCAGCAGCCAAGGAAGGGAGCTCTATGGCTACACCTTC. Encoded protein: CASSQGRELYGYTF.